The 9 T cell receptor beta chains given below trace back to one sample, sequenced in a study of T cell responses to AZD1222 COVID-19 vaccine. Method: immunoSEQ multiplex PCR; TCRdb's copy keeps in-frame clones and lacks some. The sample holds about 160,000 clones, roughly nine tenths seen once. Material: peripheral blood, obtained on day 0 of MenACWY control vaccination. These receptors all stem from an adult in good health.

This chain links TRBV27 with TRBJ1-2; D perhaps matches TRBD1 (5 bases). CDR3 size: 13 residues. Germline assignment: CDR1 MNHEY and CDR2 SMNVEV (reference sequence). Trimming pared 5 bases from V and 8 bases from J, leaving 15 bases between. CDR3 protein: CASSPGLHGGYTF. The CDR3 region has the DNA TGTGCCAGCAGTCCGGGACTGCACGGGGGCTACACCTTC.

This chain connects TRBV5-1 to TRBJ2-2, with 8 bases matching TRBD2. V lost 7 bases, J lost 4 bases, and 6 bases stayed unmatched. CDR3 size: 14 residues. Germline V gene data show CDR1 as SGHRS and CDR2 as YFSETQ. CDR3 loop: CASEREMSTGELFF. CDR3 DNA sequence: TGCGCCAGCGAGCGGGAGATGAGCACCGGGGAGCTGTTTTTT.

The V gene is TRBV6-1, the J gene TRBJ1-2; weak D call: TRBD1 (6 bases). Germline assignment: CDR1 MNHNS and CDR2 SASEGT. V lost 1 base to trimming and J lost 4 bases, with 10 bases between them. The CDR3 runs 14 residues. The DNA of the CDR3 is TGTGCCAGCAGTGAAGGGGGGCAGGGCTATGGCTACACCTTC. Its translation is CASSEGGQGYGYTF.

The rearrangement links TRBV5-4 to TRBJ1-1; TRBD1 is a possible D gene (6 bases). The CDR3 is 15 residues long. V was cut by 0 bases and J by 2 bases, with 11 bases left in between. Germline CDR1 is SGHNT and CDR2 is YYREEE (reference sequence). CDR3 DNA sequence: TGTGCCAGCAGCTTGGCAGGGGCTCCCAACACTGAAGCTTTCTTT. This codes for CASSLAGAPNTEAFF.

The chain uses TRBV3-1 (or the pseudogene TRBV3-2) and TRBJ2-1; no clear D gene. CDR1 and CDR2 from the germline V gene are LGHDT and YNNKEL (reference sequence). V was shortened by 8 bases and J by 5 bases, with 19 bases between the two germline ends. The CDR3 runs to 15 residues. The CDR3 DNA follows: TGTGCCAGCTCCCGCGGTAGGTCCTATAACAATGAGCAGTTCTTC. Its translation is CASSRGRSYNNEQFF.

The V and J genes are TRBV5-1 and TRBJ2-5; no reliable D call. Germline values: CDR1 SGHRS, CDR2 YFSETQ. V gave up 4 bases and J gave up 2 bases, with 15 bases separating them. The CDR3 consists of 15 residues. The CDR3 protein is CASSPRTIQQETQYF. The CDR3 region has the DNA TGCGCCAGCAGCCCCCGGACCATACAACAAGAGACCCAGTACTTC.

In DNA, the CDR3 is TGTGCCAGCAGCCAAGAGGCGGGAACCGGGGAGCTGTTTTTT. Protein sequence: CASSQEAGTGELFF. This chain connects TRBV3-1 (or the pseudogene TRBV3-2) to TRBJ2-2; possible D gene TRBD2, 6 bases. CDR1 and CDR2 (germline): LGHDT, YNNKEL (reference sequence). This CDR3 comprises 14 residues. V dropped 0 bases and J dropped 5 bases, with 7 bases sitting between them.

On this clone: One end of the junction varies from germline; a read error may be responsible. The chain carries TRBV24-1 and TRBJ1-6, with 7 bases lining up with TRBD1. Germline V gives CDR1 KGHDR, CDR2 SFDVKD. The CDR3 is made up of 12 amino acids. The CDR3 here is CATSVVRGSRDF. Here the CDR3 DNA reads TGTGCCACCAGTGTTGTCAGGGGGAGTCGGGACTTT.

The rearrangement joins TRBV7-9 to TRBJ2-1, with 8 bases aligning to TRBD2. V lost 0 bases, J lost 0 bases, and 4 bases stayed unmatched. This CDR3 is 17 amino acids long. CDR1 is SEHNR and CDR2 is FQNEAQ in the germline V gene (reference sequence). CDR3 residues: CASSLARAGGSYNEQFF. Here the CDR3 DNA reads TGTGCCAGCAGCTTAGCGCGGGCGGGAGGCTCCTACAATGAGCAGTTCTTC.